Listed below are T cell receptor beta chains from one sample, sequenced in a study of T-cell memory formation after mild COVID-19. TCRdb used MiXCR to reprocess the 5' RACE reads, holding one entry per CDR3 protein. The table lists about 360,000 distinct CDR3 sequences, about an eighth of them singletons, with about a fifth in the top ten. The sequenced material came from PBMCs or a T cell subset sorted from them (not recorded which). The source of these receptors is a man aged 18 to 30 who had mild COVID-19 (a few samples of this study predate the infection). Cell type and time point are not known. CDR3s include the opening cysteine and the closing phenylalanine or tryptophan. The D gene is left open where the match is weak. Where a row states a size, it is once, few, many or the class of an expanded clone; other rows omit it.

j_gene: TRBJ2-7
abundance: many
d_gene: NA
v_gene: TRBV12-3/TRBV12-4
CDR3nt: TGTGCCAGCAGTTTAAAGGGGCTTCGTTCCGAGCAGTACTTC
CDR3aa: CASSLKGLRSEQYF

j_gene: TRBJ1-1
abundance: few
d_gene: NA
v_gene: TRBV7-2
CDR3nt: TGTGCCAGCGGGGTTTCGCTGAACACTGAAGCTTTCTTT
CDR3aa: CASGVSLNTEAFF

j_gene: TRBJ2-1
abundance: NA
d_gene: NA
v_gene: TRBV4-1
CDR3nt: TGCGCCAGCAGCGCACAATCGCGGTACAATGAGCAGTTCTTC
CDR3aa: CASSAQSRYNEQFF

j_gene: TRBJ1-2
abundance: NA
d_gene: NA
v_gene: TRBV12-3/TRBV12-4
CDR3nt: TGTGCCAGCAGTTTAGCGCTGCTCGGACAGCATGGCTACACCTTC
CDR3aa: CASSLALLGQHGYTF

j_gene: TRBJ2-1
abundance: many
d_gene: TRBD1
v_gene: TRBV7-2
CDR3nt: TGTGCCAGCAGTAGGGGGCCCCCCAGGGGTGAGCAGTTCTTC
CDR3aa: CASSRGPPRGEQFF

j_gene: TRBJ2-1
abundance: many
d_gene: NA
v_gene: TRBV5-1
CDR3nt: TGCGCCAGCAGCTTGTCGGGGGGCCCTAGCAATGAGCAGTTCTTC
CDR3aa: CASSLSGGPSNEQFF

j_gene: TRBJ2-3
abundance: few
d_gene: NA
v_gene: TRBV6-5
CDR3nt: TGTGCCAGCAGCCCGACTGTGATTCGCACAGATACGCAGTATTTT
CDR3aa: CASSPTVIRTDTQYF

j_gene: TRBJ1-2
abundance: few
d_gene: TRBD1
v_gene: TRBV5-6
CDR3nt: TGTGCCAGCAGCCCCGGACAGGAGTATGGCTACACCTTC
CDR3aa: CASSPGQEYGYTF

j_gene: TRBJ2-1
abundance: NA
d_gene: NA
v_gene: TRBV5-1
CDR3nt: TGCGCCAGCAGCGAGACGGGAATGGCGCAGTTCTTC
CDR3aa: CASSETGMAQFF

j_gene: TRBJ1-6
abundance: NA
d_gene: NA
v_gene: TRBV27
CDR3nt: TGTGCCAGCAGTTTGGCCTCCGCGACCCCTACCCTCCACTTT
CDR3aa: CASSLASATPTLHF

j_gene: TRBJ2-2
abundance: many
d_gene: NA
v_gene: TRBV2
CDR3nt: TGTGCCAGCAGTGACCATGGCACCGGGGAGCTGTTTTTT
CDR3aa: CASSDHGTGELFF

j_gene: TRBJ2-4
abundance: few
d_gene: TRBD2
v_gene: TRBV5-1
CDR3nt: TGCGCCAGCCCCGGGCGGGGGGCATCGGCCAAAAACATTCAGTACTTC
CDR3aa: CASPGRGASAKNIQYF

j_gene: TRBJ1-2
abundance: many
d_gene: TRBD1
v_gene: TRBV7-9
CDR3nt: TGTGCCAGCAGCACCCGGACAGGGGGGTATGGCTACACCTTC
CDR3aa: CASSTRTGGYGYTF

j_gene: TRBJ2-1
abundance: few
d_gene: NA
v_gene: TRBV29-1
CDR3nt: TGCAGCGTTGAATCTGGGGAGCCTGAGCAGTTCTTC
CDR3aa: CSVESGEPEQFF

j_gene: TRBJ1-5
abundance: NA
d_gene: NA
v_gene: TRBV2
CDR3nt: TGTGCCAGCAGTGCGGACCGAAGCAATCAGCCCCAGCATTTT
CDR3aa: CASSADRSNQPQHF

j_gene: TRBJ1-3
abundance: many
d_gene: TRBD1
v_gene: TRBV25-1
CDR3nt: TGTGCCAGCAGTGACCGGACAGGGGCTGGAAACACCATATATTTT
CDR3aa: CASSDRTGAGNTIYF